Shown below are 11 T cell receptor beta chains from a single sample sequenced in a study of blood T cells in healthy people across ages. Sample-barcoded 5' priming and a J-beta primer mix drove a second PCR of about 7 to 11 cycles. TCRdb passed the 5' RACE reads through MiXCR, listing each CDR3 protein once. The data contain roughly 900,000 distinct CDR3 sequences, 25% to 30% of them seen just once; the ten biggest clones take up 15% to 20%. Specimen: blood. Receptor source: an elderly woman in good health.

This clonotype has a count of ten or more. V gene TRBV4-3 combines with J gene TRBJ2-3, with 11 nucleotides matching TRBD2. Germline V lookup: CDR1 LGHNA, CDR2 YSLEER. The J segment lost 2 bases and the V segment lost 8 bases, leaving 6 bases of the junction unmatched. This CDR3 region has 15 residues. The CDR3 reads CASSIAGGATDTQYF. In nucleotides, the CDR3 is TGCGCCAGCTCCATAGCGGGGGGGGCCACAGATACGCAGTATTTT.

The J gene is TRBJ2-1, the V gene TRBV5-1; 12 positions agree with TRBD1. V shed 3 bases, J shed 6 bases, and the junction held 4 bases outside the gene matches. There are 15 residues in the CDR3. The germline V gene has CDR1 SGHRS and CDR2 YFSETQ. The CDR3 region is CASSWGQGAVNEQFF. CDR3 bases: TGCGCCAGCAGCTGGGGACAGGGGGCAGTCAATGAGCAGTTCTTC.

This clonotype showed up many times. This chain joins TRBV2 and TRBJ2-1, with D unclear. Between the trimmed V and J ends, which lost 10 bases and 5 bases, there was a span of 15 bases. The germline gives CDR1 SNHLY, CDR2 FYNNEI. The CDR3 totals 13 residues. The CDR3 DNA is TGTGCCATACAACCCGGGCTGAACAATGAGCAGTTCTTC. Translation gives CAIQPGLNNEQFF.

This clonotype was picked up a small number of times. A much larger clone differs by one base, so this may be a read error. V usage is TRBV20-1 and J usage is TRBJ2-7; tentative D call: TRBD1 (5 bases). Germline CDR1 reads DFQATT; CDR2 reads SNEGSKA (reference sequence). The CDR3 is 12 amino acids. Trimming left V 5 bases short and J 2 bases short, with 10 bases between. CDR3 in amino acids: CSAWGSPYEQYF. CDR3 DNA: TGCAGTGCTTGGGGCAGTCCCTACGAGCAGTACTTC.

This clonotype was seen at least ten times. The V and J genes are TRBV6-1 and TRBJ2-5; 9 nucleotides line up with TRBD2. Germline CDR1 MNHNS, CDR2 SASEGT. The CDR3 has 14 residues. With V trimmed by 8 bases and J by 2 bases, 6 bases remained unmatched. The CDR3 nucleotides are TGTGCCAGCGTGAGCGGGGGGAGGCAAGAGACCCAGTACTTC. Its protein is CASVSGGRQETQYF.

As to this clonotype: A read error may produce the germline difference seen at one junction end. The chain couples TRBV20-1 to TRBJ2-1; maybe TRBD1 (6 bases). Germline CDR1 DFQATT, CDR2 SNEGSKA (reference sequence). There are 17 residues in the CDR3. The CDR3 here is CSAIPILPTGIYSEQFF. The CDR3, as DNA: TGCAGTGCTATCCCCATACTCCCGACAGGCATCTACAGTGAGCAGTTCTTC.

This clonotype was picked up many times. J is TRBJ1-2 and V is TRBV30; D call uncertain. V shed 1 base and J shed 7 bases, with 13 bases lying between them. CDR3 length: 13 residues. Germline CDR1 GTSNPN, CDR2 SVGIG (reference sequence). Here the CDR3 DNA reads TGTGCCTGGAGTGACGGACTGGCGGGTGGCTACACCTTC. Amino acids: CAWSDGLAGGYTF.

Comments on this clonotype: Given a much more abundant clone one base away, this may be a read error. The chain carries TRBV9 and TRBJ1-6; D possibly corresponds to TRBD1 (6 bases). Per the germline V gene, CDR1 is SGDLS and CDR2 is YYNGEE. The length of the CDR3 is 15 residues. CDR3 nucleotide sequence: TGTGCCAGCAGCGTATTGGACAGAAGGATTTCACCCCACCACTTT. This codes for CASSVLDRRISPHHF.

As to this clonotype: Given a much more abundant clone one base away, this may be a read error. The V gene is TRBV12-3 or TRBV12-4, the J gene TRBJ2-3, with D tentatively TRBD2 (6 bases). This CDR3 spans 16 amino acids. V lost 5 bases, J lost 4 bases, and 19 bases lay in between. The CDR3 spells CASSQGAGRSADTQYF. The CDR3 DNA follows: TGTGCCAGCAGTCAGGGCGCAGGGAGGTCCGCAGATACGCAGTATTTT.

The chain employs TRBV18 and TRBJ2-3, with D maybe TRBD1 (6 bases). V lost 3 bases, J lost 8 bases, and 9 bases lay in between. Per germline, CDR1 KGHSH and CDR2 LQKENI. The CDR3 extends over 12 amino acids. In DNA, the CDR3 is TGTGCCAGCTCACCCGGACAGAGTACGCAGTATTTT. It yields the protein CASSPGQSTQYF.

This clonotype was counted many times. The gene calls are TRBV6-5 and TRBJ1-2; D unclear. CDR1 and CDR2 from the germline V gene are MNHEY and SVGAGI. Trimming pared 2 bases from V and 5 bases from J, leaving 12 bases between. The CDR3 is made up of 14 amino acids. For the CDR3, the DNA is TGTGCCAGCAGTTACCACAGTACAGCTTATGGCTACACCTTC. Its translation is CASSYHSTAYGYTF.